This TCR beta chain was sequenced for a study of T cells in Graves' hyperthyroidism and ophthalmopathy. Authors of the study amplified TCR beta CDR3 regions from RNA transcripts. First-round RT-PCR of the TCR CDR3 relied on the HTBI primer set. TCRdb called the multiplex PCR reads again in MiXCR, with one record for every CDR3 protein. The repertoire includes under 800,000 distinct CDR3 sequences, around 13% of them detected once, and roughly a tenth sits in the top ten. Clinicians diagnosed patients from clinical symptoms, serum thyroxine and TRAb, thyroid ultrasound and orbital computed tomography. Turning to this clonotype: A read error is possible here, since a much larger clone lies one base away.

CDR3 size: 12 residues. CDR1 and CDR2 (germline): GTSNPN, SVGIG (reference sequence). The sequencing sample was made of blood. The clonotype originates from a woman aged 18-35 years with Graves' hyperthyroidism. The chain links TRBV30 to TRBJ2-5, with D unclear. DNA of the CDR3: TGTGCCTGGACAAACTCCGGAGAGACCCGGTACTTC. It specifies CAWTNSGETRYF.